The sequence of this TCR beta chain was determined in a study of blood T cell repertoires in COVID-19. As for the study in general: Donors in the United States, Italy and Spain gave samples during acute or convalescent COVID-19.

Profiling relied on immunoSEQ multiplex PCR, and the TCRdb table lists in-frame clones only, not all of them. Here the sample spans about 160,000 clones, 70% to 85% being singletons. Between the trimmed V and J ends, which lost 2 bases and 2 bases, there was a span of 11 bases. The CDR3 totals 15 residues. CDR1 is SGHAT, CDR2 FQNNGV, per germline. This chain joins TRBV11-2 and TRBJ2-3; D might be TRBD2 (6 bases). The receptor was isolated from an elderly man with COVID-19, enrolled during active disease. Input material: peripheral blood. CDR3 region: CASSLWRGLTDTQYF. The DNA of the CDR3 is TGTGCCAGCAGCTTATGGCGGGGCCTCACAGATACGCAGTATTTT.